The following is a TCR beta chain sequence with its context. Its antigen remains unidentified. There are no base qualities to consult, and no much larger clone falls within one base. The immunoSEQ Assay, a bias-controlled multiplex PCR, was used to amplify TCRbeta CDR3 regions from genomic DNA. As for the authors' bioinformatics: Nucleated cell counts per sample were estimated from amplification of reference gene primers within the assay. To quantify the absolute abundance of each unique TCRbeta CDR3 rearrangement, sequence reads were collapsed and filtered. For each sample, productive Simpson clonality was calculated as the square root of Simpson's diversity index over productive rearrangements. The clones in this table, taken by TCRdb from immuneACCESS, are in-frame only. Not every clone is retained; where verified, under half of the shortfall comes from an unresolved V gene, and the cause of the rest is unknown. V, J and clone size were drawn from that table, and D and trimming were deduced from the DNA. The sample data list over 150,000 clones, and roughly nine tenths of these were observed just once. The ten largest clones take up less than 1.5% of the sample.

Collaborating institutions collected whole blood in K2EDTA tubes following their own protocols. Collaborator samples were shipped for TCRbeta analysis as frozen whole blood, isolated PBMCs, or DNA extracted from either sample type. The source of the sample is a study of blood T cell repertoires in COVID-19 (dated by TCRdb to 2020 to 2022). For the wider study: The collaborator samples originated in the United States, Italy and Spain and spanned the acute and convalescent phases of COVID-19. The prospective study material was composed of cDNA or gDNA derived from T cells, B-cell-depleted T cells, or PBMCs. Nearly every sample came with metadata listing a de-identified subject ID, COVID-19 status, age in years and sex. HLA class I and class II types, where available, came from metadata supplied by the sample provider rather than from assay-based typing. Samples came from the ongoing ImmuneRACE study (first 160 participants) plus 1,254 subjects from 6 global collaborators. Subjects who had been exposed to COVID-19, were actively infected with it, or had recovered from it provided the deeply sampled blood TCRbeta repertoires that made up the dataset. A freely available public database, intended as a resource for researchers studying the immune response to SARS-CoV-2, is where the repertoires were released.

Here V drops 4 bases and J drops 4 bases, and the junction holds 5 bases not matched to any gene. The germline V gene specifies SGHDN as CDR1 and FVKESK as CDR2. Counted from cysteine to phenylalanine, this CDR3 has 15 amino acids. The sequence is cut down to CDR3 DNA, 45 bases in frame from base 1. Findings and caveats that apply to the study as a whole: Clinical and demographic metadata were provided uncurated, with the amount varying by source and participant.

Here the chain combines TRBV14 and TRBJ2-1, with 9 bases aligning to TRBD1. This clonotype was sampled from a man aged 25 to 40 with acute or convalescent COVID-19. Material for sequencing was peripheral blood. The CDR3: CASSPDRGTYNEQFF. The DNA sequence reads TGTGCCAGCAGCCCCGACAGGGGGACTTACAATGAGCAGTTCTTC.